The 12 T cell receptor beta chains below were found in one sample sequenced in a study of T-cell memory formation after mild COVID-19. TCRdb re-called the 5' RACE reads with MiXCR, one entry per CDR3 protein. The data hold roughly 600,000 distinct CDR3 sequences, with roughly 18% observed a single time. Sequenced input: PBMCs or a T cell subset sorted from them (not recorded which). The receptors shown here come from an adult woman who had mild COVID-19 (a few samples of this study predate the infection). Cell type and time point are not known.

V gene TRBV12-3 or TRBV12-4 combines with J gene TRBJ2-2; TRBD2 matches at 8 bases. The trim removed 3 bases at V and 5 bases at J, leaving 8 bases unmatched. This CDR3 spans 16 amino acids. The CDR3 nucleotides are TGTGCCAGCAGTTTTCGTAGCGGGATGGAAACCGGGGAGCTGTTTTTT. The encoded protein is CASSFRSGMETGELFF.

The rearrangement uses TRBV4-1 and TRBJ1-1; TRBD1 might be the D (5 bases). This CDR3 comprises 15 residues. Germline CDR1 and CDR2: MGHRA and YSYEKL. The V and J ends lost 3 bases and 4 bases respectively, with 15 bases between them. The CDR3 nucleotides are TGCGCCAGCAGCCACGGGAGGGGCGATCGCACTGAAGCTTTCTTT. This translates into CASSHGRGDRTEAFF.

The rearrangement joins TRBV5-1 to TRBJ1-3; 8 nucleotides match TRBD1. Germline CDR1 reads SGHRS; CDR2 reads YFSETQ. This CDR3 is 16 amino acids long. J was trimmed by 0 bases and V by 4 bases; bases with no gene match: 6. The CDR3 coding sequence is TGCGCCAGCAGCCAGAATACAGGGGGCTCTGGAAACACCATATATTTT. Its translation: CASSQNTGGSGNTIYF.

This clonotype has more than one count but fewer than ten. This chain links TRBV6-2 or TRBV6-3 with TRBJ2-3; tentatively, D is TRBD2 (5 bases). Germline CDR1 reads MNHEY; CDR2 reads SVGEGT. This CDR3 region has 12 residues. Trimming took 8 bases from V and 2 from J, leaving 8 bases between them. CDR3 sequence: CASRTYTDTQYF. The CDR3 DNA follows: TGTGCCAGCCGGACTTACACAGATACGCAGTATTTT.

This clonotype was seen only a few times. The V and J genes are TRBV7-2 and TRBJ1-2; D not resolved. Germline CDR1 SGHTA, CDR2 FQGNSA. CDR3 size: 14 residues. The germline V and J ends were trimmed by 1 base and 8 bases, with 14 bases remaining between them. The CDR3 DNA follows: TGTGCCAGCAGCTTAGGAGGGCATCGGAAAGGCTACACCTTC. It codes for CASSLGGHRKGYTF.

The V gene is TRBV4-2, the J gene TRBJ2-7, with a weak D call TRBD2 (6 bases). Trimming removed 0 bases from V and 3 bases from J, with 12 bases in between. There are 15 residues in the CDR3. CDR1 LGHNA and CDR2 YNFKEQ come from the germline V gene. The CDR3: CASSQDPSASYEQYF. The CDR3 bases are TGTGCCAGCAGCCAAGATCCTAGCGCTAGCTACGAGCAGTACTTC.

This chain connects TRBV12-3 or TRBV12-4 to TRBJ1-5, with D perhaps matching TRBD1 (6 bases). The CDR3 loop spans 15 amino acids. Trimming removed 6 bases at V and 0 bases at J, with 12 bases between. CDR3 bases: TGTGCCAGCAGCCCAAACAGGGATAGCAATCAGCCCCAGCATTTT. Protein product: CASSPNRDSNQPQHF.

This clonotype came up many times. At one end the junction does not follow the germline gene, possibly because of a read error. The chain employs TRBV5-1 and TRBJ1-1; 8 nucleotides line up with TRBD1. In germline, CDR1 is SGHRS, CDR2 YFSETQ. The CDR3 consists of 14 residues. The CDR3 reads CASSLQGGNTEAFF. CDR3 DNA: TGTGCCAGCAGTTTACAGGGGGGTAACACTGAAGCTTTCTTT.

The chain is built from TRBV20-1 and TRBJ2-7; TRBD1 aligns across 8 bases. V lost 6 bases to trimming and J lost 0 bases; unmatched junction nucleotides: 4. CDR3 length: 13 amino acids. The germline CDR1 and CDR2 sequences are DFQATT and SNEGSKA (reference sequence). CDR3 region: CSAPDRASYEQYF. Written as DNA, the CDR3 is TGCAGTGCCCCGGACAGGGCCTCCTACGAGCAGTACTTC.

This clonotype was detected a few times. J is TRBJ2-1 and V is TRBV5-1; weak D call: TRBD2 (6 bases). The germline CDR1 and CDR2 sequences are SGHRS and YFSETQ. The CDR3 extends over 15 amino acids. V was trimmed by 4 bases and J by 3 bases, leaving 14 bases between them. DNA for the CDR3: TGCGCCAGCAGCCCCGGGACTTTCGACTACAATGAGCAGTTCTTC. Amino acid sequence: CASSPGTFDYNEQFF.

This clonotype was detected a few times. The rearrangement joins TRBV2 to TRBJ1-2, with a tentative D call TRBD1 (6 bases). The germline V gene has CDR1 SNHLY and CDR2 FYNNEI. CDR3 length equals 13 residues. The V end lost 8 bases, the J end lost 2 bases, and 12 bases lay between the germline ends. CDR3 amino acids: CASSEGDNYGYTF. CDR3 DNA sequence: TGTGCCAGCTCCGAGGGGGACAACTATGGCTACACCTTC.

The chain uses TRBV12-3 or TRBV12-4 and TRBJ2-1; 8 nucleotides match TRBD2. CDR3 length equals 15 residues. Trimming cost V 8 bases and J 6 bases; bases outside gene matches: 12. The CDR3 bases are TGTGCCAGCTCCCGGGGGGGCACTCGGCCCAATGAGCAGTTCTTC. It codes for CASSRGGTRPNEQFF.